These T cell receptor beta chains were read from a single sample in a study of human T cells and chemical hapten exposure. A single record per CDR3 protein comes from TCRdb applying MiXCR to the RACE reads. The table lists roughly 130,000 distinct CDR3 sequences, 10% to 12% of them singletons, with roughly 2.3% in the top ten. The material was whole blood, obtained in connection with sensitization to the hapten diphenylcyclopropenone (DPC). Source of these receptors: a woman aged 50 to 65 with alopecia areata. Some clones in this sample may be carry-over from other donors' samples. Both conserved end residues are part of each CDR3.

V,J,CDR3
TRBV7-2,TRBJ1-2,CASSFGRDYNYGYTF
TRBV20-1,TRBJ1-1,CSARDHVRANTEAFF
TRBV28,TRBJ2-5,CASSLGWGKETQYF
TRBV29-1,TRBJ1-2,CSPTFNKGQTFSNYGYTF
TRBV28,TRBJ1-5,CASSFNQPQHF
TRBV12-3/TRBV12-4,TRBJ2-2,CASRPGEGANTGELFF
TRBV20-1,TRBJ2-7,CSAFPIYAAYEQYF
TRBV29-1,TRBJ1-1,CSVVGRGRENTEAFF
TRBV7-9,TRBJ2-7,CASTVPGQGRDEQYF
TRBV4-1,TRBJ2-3,CASSQGGSGTDTQYF
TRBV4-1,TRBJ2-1,CASSQPQDTSPGKFF
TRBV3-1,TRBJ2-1,CASSQVDSGRNYEQFF
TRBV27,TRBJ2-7,CASSLGKVAYEQYF
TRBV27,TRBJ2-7,CASSWDRGLSEQYF
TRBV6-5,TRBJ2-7,CASSYLQGTGYEQYF
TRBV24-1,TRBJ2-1,CATSDLTAYNEQFF
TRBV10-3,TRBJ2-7,CATLAGGSEQYF
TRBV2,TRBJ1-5,CASRIYHSNQPQHF
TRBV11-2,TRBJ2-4,CASSSLRAKNIQYF
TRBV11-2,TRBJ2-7,CASSPFADSTGEQYF
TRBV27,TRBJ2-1,CASRLSGASYNEQFF
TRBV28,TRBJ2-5,CASTRYRGSRETQYF
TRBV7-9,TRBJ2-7,CASSLALDGRKQYF
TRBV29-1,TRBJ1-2,CSVEGAGTYGYTF
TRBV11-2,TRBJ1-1,CASSLVDRGNTEAFF
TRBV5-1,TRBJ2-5,CASSTGRETQYF
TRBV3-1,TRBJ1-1,CASSQDARGEAFF
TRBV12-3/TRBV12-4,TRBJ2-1,CASSHGQPGEFF
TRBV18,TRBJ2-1,CASSPRLGNEQFF
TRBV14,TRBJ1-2,CASSYGTGVRGYTF
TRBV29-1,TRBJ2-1,CSAAWGPTYNEQFF
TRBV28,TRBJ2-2,CASSLRSGRDPGELFF
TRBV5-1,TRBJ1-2,CASSPFTSGDGYTF
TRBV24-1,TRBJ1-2,CATSDLGDGYTF
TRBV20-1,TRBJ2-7,CSARDPLAGSSYEQYF
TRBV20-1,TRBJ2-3,CSAPLTFLGTDTQYF
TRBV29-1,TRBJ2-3,CSVDKDTDTQYF
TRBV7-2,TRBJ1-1,CASSSMTANTEAFF
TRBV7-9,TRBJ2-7,CASSLAQREGRNEQYF
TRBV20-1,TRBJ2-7,CSASWGRSSYEQYF
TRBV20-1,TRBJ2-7,CSASNPFFLNEQYF
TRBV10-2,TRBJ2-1,CASSNRDNEQFF
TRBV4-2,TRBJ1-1,CASSPGTGNTEAFF
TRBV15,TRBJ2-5,CATSRGLASVGETQYF
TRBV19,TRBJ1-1,CASKTWEVEAFF
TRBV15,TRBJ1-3,CATSRDRTRNTIYF
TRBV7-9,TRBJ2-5,CASSTTLELAEETQYF
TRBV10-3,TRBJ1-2,CAISESGDIYGYTF
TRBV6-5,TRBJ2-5,CASSRRGGETQYF
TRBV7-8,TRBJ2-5,CASSLIIDQETQYF
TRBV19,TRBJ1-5,CASSSGYQPQHF
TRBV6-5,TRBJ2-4,CASSYSAPIAKNIQYF
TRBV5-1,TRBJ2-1,CASSLGLVRAKDEQFF
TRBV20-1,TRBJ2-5,CSATRDLGTQYF
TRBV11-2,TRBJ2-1,CASSPSHDEQFF
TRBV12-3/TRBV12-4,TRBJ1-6,CASSLTGVGDSPLHF
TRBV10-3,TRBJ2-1,CAISSTSGMYNEQFF
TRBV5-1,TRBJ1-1,CASSFGQGTEAFF
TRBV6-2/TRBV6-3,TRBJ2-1,CASSQSGGLTRREVF